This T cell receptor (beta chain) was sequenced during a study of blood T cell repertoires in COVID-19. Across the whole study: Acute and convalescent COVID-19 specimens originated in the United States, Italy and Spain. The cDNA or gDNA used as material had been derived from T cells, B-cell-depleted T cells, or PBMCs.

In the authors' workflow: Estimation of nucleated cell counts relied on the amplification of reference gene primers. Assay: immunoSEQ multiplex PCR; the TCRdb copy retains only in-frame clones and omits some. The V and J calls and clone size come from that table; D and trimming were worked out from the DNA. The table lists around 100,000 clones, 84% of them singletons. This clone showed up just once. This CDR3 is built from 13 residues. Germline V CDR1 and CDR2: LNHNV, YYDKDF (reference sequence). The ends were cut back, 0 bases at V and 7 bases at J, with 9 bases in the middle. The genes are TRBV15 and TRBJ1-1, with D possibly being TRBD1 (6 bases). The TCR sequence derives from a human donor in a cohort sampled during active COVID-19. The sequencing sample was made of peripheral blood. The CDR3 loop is CATSRDGQREAFF. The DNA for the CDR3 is TGTGCCACCAGCAGAGATGGACAGCGTGAAGCTTTCTTT.